The TCR beta chain under discussion was sequenced for a study of T-cell reconstitution after alpha-beta-depleted transplantation in children. In this sample, this clonotype turned up a few times. V shed 4 bases, J shed 5 bases, and the junction held 11 bases outside the gene matches. This CDR3 contains 17 residues. CDR1 MNHEY and CDR2 SVGAGI come from the germline V gene. Unique molecular identifiers tagged the TCRbeta library. One entry per CDR3 protein results from TCRdb running MiXCR on the PCR reads. The sample lists 200,000 to 250,000 distinct CDR3 sequences; approximately 10% were seen once. This clonotype was obtained from a human donor who donated a stem cell graft to a child with acute lymphoblastic leukemia. The chain joins TRBV6-5 to TRBJ2-6; 7 bases are shared with TRBD1. Sequencing used PBMCs from the stem cell graft donor, obtained from the stem cell graft. The CDR3 DNA follows: TGTGCCAGCAGTTCCGGGACAGACGTAATTAGGGCCAACGTCCTGACTTTC. It encodes CASSSGTDVIRANVLTF.